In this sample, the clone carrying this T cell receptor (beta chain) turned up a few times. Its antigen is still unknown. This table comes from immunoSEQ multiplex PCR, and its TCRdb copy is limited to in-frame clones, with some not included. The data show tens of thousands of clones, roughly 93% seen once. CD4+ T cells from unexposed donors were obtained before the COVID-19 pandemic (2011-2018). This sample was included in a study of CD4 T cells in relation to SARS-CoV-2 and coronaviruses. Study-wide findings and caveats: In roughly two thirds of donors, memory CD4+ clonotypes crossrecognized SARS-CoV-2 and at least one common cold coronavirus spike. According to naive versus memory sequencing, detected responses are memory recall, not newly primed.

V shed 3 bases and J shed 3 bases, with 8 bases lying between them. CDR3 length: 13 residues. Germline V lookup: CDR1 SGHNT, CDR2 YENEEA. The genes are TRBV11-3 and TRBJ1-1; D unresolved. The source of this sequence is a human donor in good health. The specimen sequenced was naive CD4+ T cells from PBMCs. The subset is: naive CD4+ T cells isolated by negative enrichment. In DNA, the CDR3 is TGTGCCAGCAGCTTCGAGGAGGACACTGAAGCTTTCTTT. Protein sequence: CASSFEEDTEAFF.